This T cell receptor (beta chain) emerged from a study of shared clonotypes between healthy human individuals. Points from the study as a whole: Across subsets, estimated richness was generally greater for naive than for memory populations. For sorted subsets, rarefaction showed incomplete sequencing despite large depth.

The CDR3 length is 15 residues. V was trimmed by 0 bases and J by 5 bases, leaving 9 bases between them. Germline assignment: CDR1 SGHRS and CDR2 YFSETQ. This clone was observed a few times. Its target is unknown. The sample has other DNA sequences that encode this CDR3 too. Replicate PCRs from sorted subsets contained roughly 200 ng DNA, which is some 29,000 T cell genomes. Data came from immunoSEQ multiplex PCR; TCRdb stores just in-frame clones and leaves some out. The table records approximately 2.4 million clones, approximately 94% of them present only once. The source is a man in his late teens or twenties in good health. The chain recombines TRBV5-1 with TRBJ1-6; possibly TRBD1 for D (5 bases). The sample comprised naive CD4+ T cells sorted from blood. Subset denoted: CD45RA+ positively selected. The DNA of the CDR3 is TGCGCCAGCAGCTTGGGACAGCCAGATAATTCACCCCTCCACTTT. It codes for CASSLGQPDNSPLHF.